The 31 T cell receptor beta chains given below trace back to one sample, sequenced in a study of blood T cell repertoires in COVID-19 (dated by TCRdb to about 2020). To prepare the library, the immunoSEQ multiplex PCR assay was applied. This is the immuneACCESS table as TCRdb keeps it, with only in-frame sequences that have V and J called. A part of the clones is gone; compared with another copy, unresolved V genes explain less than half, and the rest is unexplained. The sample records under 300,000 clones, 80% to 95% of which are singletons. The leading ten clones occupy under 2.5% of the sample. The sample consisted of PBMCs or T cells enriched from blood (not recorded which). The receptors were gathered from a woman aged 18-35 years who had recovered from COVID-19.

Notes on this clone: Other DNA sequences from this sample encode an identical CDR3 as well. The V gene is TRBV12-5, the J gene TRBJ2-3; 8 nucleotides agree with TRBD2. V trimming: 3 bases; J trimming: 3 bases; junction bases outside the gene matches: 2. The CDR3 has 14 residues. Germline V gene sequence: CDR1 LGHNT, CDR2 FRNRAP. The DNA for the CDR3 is TGTGCTAGTGGTTTAGCGGGAGTAACAGATACGCAGTATTTT. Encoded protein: CASGLAGVTDTQYF.

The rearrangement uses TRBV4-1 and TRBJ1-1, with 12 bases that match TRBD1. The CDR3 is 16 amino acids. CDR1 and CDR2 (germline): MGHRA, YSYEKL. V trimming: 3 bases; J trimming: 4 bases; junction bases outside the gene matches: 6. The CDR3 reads CASSHPGTGGFTEAFF. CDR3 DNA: TGCGCCAGCAGCCATCCCGGGACAGGGGGCTTCACTGAAGCTTTCTTT.

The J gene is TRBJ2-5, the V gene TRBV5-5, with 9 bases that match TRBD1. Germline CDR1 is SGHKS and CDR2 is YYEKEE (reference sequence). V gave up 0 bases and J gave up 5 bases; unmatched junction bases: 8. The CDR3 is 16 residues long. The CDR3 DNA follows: TGTGCCAGCAGCTTGGAGGGGACAGGGTCCGGGGAGACCCAGTACTTC. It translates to CASSLEGTGSGETQYF. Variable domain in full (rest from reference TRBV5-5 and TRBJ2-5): DAGVTQSPTHLIKTRGQQVTLRCSPISGHKSVSWYQQVLGQGPQFIFQYYEKEERGRGNFPDRFSARQFPNYSSELNVNALLLGDSALYLCASSLEGTGSGETQYFGPGTRLLVL.

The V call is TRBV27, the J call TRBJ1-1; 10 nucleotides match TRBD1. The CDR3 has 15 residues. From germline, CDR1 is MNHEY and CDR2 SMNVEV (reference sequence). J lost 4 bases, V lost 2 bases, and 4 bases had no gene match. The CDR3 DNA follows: TGTGCCAGCAGTTTACTCCGGGACAGGGGCACTGAAGCTTTCTTT. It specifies CASSLLRDRGTEAFF.

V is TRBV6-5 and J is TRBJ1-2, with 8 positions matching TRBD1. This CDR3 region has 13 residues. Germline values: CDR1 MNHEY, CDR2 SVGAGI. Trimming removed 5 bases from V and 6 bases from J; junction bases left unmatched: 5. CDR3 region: CASSIGQGDGYTF. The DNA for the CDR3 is TGTGCCAGCAGTATAGGACAGGGTGATGGCTACACCTTC.

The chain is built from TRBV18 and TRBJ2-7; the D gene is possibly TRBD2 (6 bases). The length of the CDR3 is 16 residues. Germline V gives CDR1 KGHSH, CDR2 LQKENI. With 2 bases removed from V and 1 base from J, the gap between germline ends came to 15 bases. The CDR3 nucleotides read TGTGCCAGCTCACCAGTTCCAGGGAGGTCTTCCTACGAGCAGTACTTC. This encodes CASSPVPGRSSYEQYF.

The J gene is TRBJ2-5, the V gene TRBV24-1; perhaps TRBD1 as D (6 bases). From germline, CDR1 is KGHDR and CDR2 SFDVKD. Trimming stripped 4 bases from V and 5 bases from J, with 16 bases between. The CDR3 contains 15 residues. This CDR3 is CATSDRGGHRETQYF. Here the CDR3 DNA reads TGTGCCACCAGTGACAGGGGCGGTCATCGGGAGACCCAGTACTTC.

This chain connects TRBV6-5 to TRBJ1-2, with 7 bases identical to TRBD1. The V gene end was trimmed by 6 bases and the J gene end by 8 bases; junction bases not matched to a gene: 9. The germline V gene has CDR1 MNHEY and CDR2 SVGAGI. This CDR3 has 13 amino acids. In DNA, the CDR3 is TGTGCCAGCAGCAACAGGGGCCCTATCGGCTACACCTTC. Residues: CASSNRGPIGYTF.

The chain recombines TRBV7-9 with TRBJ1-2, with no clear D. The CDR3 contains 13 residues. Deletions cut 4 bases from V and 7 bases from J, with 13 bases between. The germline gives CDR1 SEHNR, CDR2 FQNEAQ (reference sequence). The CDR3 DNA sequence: TGTGCCAGCAGCTCCAAACGGGGTAGTGGCTACACCTTC. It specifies CASSSKRGSGYTF.

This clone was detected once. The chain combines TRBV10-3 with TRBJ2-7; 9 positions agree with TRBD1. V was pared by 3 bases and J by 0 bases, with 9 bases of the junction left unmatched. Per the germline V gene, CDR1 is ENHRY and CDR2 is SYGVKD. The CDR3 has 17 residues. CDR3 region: CAISDSGTGPRSYEQYF. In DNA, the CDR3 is TGTGCCATCAGTGACTCCGGGACAGGGCCGCGCTCCTACGAGCAGTACTTC.

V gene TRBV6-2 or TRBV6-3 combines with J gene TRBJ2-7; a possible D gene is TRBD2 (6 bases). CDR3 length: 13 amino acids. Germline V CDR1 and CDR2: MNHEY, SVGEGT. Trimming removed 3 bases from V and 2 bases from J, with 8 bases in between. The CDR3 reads CASSYIAAYEQYF. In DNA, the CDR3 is TGTGCCAGCAGTTATATAGCGGCCTACGAGCAGTACTTC.

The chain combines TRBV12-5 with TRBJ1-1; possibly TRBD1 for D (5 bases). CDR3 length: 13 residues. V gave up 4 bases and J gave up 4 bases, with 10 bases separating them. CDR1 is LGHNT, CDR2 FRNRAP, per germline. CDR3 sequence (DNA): TGTGCTAGTGGTTCCCGGGGGGGCACTGAAGCTTTCTTT. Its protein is CASGSRGGTEAFF. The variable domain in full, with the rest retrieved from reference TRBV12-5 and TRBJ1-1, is DARVTQTPRHKVTEMGQEVTMRCQPILGHNTVFWYRQTMMQGLELLAYFRNRAPLDDSGMPKDRFSAEMPDATLATLKIQPSEPRDSAVYFCASGSRGGTEAFFGQGTRLTVV.

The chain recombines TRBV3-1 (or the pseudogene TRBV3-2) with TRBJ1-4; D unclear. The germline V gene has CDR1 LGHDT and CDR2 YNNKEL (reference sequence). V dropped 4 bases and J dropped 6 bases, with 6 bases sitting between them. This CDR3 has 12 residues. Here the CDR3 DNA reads TGTGCCAGCAGCCGCGTGTATGAAAAACTGTTTTTT. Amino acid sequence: CASSRVYEKLFF.

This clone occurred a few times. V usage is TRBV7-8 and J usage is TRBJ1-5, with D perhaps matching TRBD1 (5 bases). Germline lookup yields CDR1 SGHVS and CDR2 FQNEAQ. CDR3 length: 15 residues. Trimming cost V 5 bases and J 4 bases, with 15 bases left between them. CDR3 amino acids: CASSRGGVGNQPQHF. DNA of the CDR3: TGTGCCAGCAGCCGGGGGGGAGTAGGAAATCAGCCCCAGCATTTT.

Here the CDR3 DNA reads TGTGCCAGCAGCCATCCTGAGAGGAGGGGGCGAGGAGATGGCTACACCTTC. It encodes CASSHPERRGRGDGYTF. The rearrangement links TRBV9 to TRBJ1-2; TRBD1 aligns across 7 bases. The CDR3 runs to 17 residues. Germline V gene lookup returns CDR1 SGDLS and CDR2 YYNGEE. V trimming: 4 bases; J trimming: 6 bases; junction bases outside the gene matches: 18.

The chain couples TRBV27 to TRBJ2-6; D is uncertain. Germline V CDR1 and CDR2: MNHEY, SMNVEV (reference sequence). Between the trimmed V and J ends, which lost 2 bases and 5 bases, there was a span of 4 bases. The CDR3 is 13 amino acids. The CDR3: CASSLNRANVLTF. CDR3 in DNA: TGTGCCAGCAGTTTAAACAGGGCCAACGTCCTGACTTTC. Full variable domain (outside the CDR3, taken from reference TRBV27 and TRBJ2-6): EAQVTQNPRYLITVTGKKLTVTCSQNMNHEYMSWYRQDPGLGLRQIYYSMNVEVTDKGDVPEGYKVSRKEKRNFPLILESPSPNQTSLYFCASSLNRANVLTFGAGSRLTVL.

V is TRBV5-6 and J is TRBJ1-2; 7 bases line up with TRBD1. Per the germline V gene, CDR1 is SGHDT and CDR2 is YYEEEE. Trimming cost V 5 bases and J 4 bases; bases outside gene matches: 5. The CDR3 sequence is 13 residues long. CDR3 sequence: CASRRQGSYGYTF. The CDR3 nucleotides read TGTGCCAGCAGACGACAGGGATCCTATGGCTACACCTTC.

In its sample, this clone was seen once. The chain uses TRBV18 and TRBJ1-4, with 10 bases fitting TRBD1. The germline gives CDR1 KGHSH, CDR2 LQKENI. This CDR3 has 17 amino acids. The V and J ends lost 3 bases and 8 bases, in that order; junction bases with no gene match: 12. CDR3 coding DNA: TGTGCCAGCTCACCCTCTCCGGGACAGGGGATGGGAGAAAAACTGTTTTTT. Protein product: CASSPSPGQGMGEKLFF.

In nucleotides, the CDR3 is TGCGCCAGCAGCCCCGGGACTCACAGGGGGGGGGAGCAGTACTTC. Translating it yields CASSPGTHRGGEQYF. The V and J genes are TRBV5-1 and TRBJ2-7, with a weak D call TRBD1 (8 bases). V dropped 4 bases and J dropped 7 bases, with 21 bases sitting between them. This CDR3 spans 15 amino acids. Germline assignment: CDR1 SGHRS and CDR2 YFSETQ.

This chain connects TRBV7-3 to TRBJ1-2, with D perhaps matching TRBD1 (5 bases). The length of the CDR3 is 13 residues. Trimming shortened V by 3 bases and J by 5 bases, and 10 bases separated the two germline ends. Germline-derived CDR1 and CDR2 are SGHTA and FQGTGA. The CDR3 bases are TGTGCCAGCAGCTTTGGGGGAGGGTATGGCTACACCTTC. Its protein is CASSFGGGYGYTF.

CDR3 region: CASSVALAGFTDTQYF. CDR3 bases: TGTGCCAGCAGCGTAGCACTAGCGGGGTTCACAGATACGCAGTATTTT. The genes are TRBV9 and TRBJ2-3, with TRBD2 matching 10 bases. Germline CDR1 SGDLS, CDR2 YYNGEE. J lost 2 bases, V lost 0 bases, and 3 bases had no gene match. The CDR3 length is 16 residues.

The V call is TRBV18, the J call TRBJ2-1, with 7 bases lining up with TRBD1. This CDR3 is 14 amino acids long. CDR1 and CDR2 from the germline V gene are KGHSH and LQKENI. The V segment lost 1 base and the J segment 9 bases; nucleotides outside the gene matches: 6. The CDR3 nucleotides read TGTGCCAGCTCACCACGAATAGGGGGCGGTGAGCAGTTCTTC. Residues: CASSPRIGGGEQFF.

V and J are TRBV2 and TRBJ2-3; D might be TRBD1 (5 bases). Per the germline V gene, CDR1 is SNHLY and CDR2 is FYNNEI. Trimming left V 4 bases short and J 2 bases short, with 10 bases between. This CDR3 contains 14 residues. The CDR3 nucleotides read TGTGCCAGCAGTGTCGAAGGGGACACAGATACGCAGTATTTT. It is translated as CASSVEGDTDTQYF.

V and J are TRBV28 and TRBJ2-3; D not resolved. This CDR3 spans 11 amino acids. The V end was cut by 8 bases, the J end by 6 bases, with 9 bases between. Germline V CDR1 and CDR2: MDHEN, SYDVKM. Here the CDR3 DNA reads TGTGCCAGCGGAGATTTCGATACGCAGTATTTT. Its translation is CASGDFDTQYF.

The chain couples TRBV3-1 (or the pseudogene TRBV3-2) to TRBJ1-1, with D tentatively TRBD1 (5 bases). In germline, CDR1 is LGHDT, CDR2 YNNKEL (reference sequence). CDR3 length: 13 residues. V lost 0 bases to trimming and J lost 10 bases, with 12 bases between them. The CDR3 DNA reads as TGTGCCAGCAGCCAAGATGACCAGGGTGTAGCTTTCTTT. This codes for CASSQDDQGVAFF.

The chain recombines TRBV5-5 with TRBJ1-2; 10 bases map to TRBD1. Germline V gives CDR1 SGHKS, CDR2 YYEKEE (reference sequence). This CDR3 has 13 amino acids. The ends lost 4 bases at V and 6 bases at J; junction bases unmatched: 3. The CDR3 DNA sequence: TGTGCCAGCAGCGGGGGGACAGGGGATGGCTACACCTTC. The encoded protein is CASSGGTGDGYTF.

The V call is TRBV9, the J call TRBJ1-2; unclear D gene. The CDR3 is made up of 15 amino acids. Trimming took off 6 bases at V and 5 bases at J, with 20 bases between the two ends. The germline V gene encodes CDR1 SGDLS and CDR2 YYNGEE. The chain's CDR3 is CASNKAVALGYGYTF. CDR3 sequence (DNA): TGTGCCAGCAACAAGGCGGTCGCCTTAGGTTATGGCTACACCTTC.

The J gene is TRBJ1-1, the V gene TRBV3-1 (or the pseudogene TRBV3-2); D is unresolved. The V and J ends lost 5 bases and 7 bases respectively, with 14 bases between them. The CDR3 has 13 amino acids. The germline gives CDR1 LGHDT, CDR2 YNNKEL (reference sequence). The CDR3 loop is CASSCRPSGEAFF. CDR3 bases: TGTGCCAGCAGCTGCCGCCCTTCAGGTGAAGCTTTCTTT.

The CDR3 sequence is CASRRSQATYEQYF. In nucleotides, the CDR3 is TGTGCCAGCAGACGATCCCAGGCTACCTACGAGCAGTACTTC. The chain combines TRBV13 with TRBJ2-7; the D is unclear. With 6 bases removed from V and 2 bases from J, the gap between germline ends came to 14 bases. The germline gives CDR1 PRHDT, CDR2 FYEKMQ (reference sequence). The CDR3 covers 14 residues. The full variable domain, completed using reference TRBV13 and TRBJ2-7, is AAGVIQSPRHLIKEKRETATLKCYPIPRHDTVYWYQQGPGQDPQFLISFYEKMQSDKGSIPDRFSAQQFSDYHSELNMSSLELGDSALYFCASRRSQATYEQYFGPGTRLTVT.

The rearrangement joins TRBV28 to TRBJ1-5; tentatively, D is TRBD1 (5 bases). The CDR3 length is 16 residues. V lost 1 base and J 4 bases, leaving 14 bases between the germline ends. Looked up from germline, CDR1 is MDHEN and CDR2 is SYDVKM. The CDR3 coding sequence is TGTGCCAGCAGTTTATTGGCGGGGGTTCGTAATCAGCCCCAGCATTTT. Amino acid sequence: CASSLLAGVRNQPQHF.

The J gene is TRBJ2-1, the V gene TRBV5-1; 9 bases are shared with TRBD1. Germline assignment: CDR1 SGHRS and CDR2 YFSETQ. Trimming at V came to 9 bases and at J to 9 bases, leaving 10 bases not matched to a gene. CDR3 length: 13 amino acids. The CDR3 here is CATTGQGDGEQFF. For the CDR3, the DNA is TGCGCCACCACGGGACAGGGTGATGGTGAGCAGTTCTTC. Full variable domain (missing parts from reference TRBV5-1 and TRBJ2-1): KAGVTQTPRYLIKTRGQQVTLSCSPISGHRSVSWYQQTPGQGLQFLFEYFSETQRNKGNFPGRFSGRQFSNSRSEMNVSTLELGDSALYLCATTGQGDGEQFFGPGTRLTVL.